What follows are 8 T cell receptor beta chains derived from one specimen sequenced in a study of blood T cell repertoires in COVID-19. Sequenced by immunoSEQ multiplex PCR; TCRdb stores in-frame clones only, minus some. Among 65,000 to 95,000 clones listed, roughly 84% were seen once. The sequenced material came from peripheral blood. These receptors were collected from an older man with active or convalescent COVID-19.

The chain employs TRBV10-1 and TRBJ2-2; 7 positions match TRBD2. The length of the CDR3 is 13 residues. Germline CDR1 is WNHNN and CDR2 is SYGVQD (reference sequence). The V segment lost 8 bases and the J segment 6 bases; nucleotides outside the gene matches: 6. This chain's CDR3 is CASGEAGSGELFF. For the CDR3, the DNA is TGCGCCAGCGGGGAAGCGGGGTCCGGGGAGCTGTTTTTT.

The chain links TRBV10-3 to TRBJ2-1; 8 bases match TRBD2. The length of the CDR3 is 16 residues. The ends lost 3 bases at V and 4 bases at J; junction bases unmatched: 8. In germline, CDR1 is ENHRY, CDR2 SYGVKD. The CDR3 region has the DNA TGTGCCATCAGTGAACCGCGGGTAGCGGGATACAATGAGCAGTTCTTC. Translation gives CAISEPRVAGYNEQFF.

The J gene is TRBJ1-1, the V gene TRBV5-4; 8 bases line up with TRBD1. CDR1 and CDR2 from the germline V gene are SGHNT and YYREEE (reference sequence). Trimming took 4 bases from V and 6 from J; bases not matched to a gene: 8. This CDR3 region has 14 residues. The CDR3 sequence: CASSPGQGLAEAFF. The CDR3 region has the DNA TGTGCCAGCAGCCCTGGACAGGGCTTGGCTGAAGCTTTCTTT.

The genes are TRBV18 and TRBJ2-3, with D maybe TRBD2 (6 bases). CDR1 is KGHSH and CDR2 is LQKENI in the germline V gene. This CDR3 has 17 residues. The V end lost 3 bases, the J end lost 3 bases, and 19 bases lay between the germline ends. The CDR3 spells CASSPLPGPGGTDTQYF. For the CDR3, the DNA is TGTGCCAGCTCACCCCTCCCGGGACCTGGGGGGACAGATACGCAGTATTTT.

This chain connects TRBV10-3 to TRBJ2-3; 14 positions match TRBD2. Germline V gene sequence: CDR1 ENHRY, CDR2 SYGVKD. This CDR3 contains 16 residues. V was clipped by 6 bases and J by 1 base; unmatched bases: 3. CDR3 protein: CAISQGLAGGTDTQYF. In nucleotides, the CDR3 is TGTGCCATCAGCCAGGGACTAGCGGGAGGCACAGATACGCAGTATTTT.

This chain connects TRBV27 to TRBJ2-7; D is perhaps TRBD1 (5 bases). The CDR3 is 15 amino acids. Trimming removed 0 bases from V and 2 bases from J, with 11 bases in between. Germline V CDR1 and CDR2: MNHEY, SMNVEV (reference sequence). DNA for the CDR3: TGTGCCAGCAGTTTATCCAGGGTATCCACCTACGAGCAGTACTTC. This gives the protein CASSLSRVSTYEQYF.

Notes on this clone: The germline gene is not matched at one end of the junction; a read error may be the cause. CDR3 sequence: CAGSLGQFQSGLAGAGELFF. DNA of the CDR3: TGCGCCGGCAGCTTGGGACAGTTCCAGTCGGGACTAGCGGGAGCCGGGGAGCTGTTTTTT. The chain is built from TRBV5-1 and TRBJ2-2; 14 bases align to TRBD2. Germline assignment: CDR1 SGHRS and CDR2 YFSETQ. The CDR3 loop spans 20 amino acids.

This chain links TRBV19 with TRBJ1-4; perhaps TRBD1 as D (5 bases). The CDR3 runs 14 residues. Trimming removed 3 bases at V and 8 bases at J, with 13 bases between. Germline CDR1 and CDR2: LNHDA and SQIVND (reference sequence). CDR3 bases: TGTGCCAGTAGTATGTGGGGGGTCGAGGAAAAACTGTTTTTT. Its protein product is CASSMWGVEEKLFF.